One sample yielded the 28 T cell receptor beta chains listed below, sequenced in a study of identical twins. One entry per CDR3 protein results from TCRdb running MiXCR on the 5' RACE reads. The sample gives 400,000 to 550,000 distinct CDR3 sequences, approximately 22% of which show up once; 0.91% is in the top ten. The sample was also linked to a second study, of T cells expressing NK-cell markers.

The sample was CD4+ T cells sorted from blood. These receptors were obtained from a woman aged 18-29 years in good health.

This chain links TRBV5-1 with TRBJ2-5; D remains ambiguous. CDR1 and CDR2 from the germline V gene are SGHRS and YFSETQ. The CDR3 covers 15 residues. Trimming took off 0 bases at V and 2 bases at J, with 11 bases between the two ends. CDR3 sequence reads: CASSLEAGWQETQYF. The DNA of the CDR3 is TGCGCCAGCAGCTTGGAGGCAGGTTGGCAAGAGACCCAGTACTTC.

This rearrangement joins TRBV20-1 to TRBJ2-7, with 8 nucleotides matching TRBD2. Germline CDR1 reads DFQATT; CDR2 reads SNEGSKA (reference sequence). J gave up 3 bases and V 4 bases, and 11 bases lay outside the gene matches. The CDR3 is 15 amino acids. The CDR3 DNA reads as TGCAGTGCTATTAAGGGGCTAGCGGGCCGCTACGAGCAGTACTTC. This translates into CSAIKGLAGRYEQYF.

The J gene is TRBJ1-4, the V gene TRBV12-3 or TRBV12-4, with D maybe TRBD1 (6 bases). The CDR3 loop spans 14 amino acids. Deletions cut 6 bases from V and 6 bases from J, with 14 bases between. DNA of the CDR3: TGTGCCAGCAGCTCCCAAGGGGGATATGAAAAACTGTTTTTT. Amino acids: CASSSQGGYEKLFF.

The V and J genes are TRBV7-3 and TRBJ2-3, with 8 bases that match TRBD2. The V and J ends lost 5 bases and 2 bases, in that order; junction bases with no gene match: 6. The CDR3 is 15 amino acids. Germline V gene sequence: CDR1 SGHTA, CDR2 FQGTGA. In nucleotides, the CDR3 is TGTGCCAGCAGCCTAAGCGGGGGTGTCACAGATACGCAGTATTTT. It yields the protein CASSLSGGVTDTQYF.

This clonotype was seen only a few times. The chain uses TRBV4-2 and TRBJ1-1; 7 nucleotides agree with TRBD1. Germline V gene data show CDR1 as LGHNA and CDR2 as YNFKEQ. Unmatched junction bases numbered 8, after V lost 6 bases and J lost 1 base. CDR3 size: 15 residues. CDR3 DNA: TGTGCCAGCAGGGTAGACAGGGTCGAGAACACTGAAGCTTTCTTT. As protein: CASRVDRVENTEAFF.

The V gene is TRBV5-4, the J gene TRBJ1-2, with D unresolved. The CDR3 is 12 amino acids. The germline V gene encodes CDR1 SGHNT and CDR2 YYREEE (reference sequence). Deletions cut 6 bases from V and 7 bases from J, with 13 bases between. Here the CDR3 reads CASTNGGGGYTF. The CDR3 bases are TGTGCCAGCACGAATGGAGGAGGTGGCTACACCTTC.

The chain links TRBV20-1 to TRBJ1-1; 7 bases fit TRBD1. Germline assignment: CDR1 DFQATT and CDR2 SNEGSKA (reference sequence). Trimming took 1 base from V and 2 from J; bases not matched to a gene: 7. CDR3 length: 15 amino acids. CDR3 sequence: CSARGPGQLNTEAFF. The CDR3 DNA reads as TGCAGTGCTAGAGGCCCGGGACAGCTAAACACTGAAGCTTTCTTT.

The chain uses TRBV9 and TRBJ1-5, with D unresolved. The CDR3 covers 12 residues. Trimming cost V 4 bases and J 6 bases, with 8 bases left between them. Germline V gene data show CDR1 as SGDLS and CDR2 as YYNGEE. The CDR3 nucleotides are TGTGCCAGCAGCCCTGAGGTTCAGCCCCAGCATTTT. This translates into CASSPEVQPQHF.

This chain joins TRBV27 and TRBJ2-7; the match to TRBD1 covers 9 bases. The CDR3 is 14 residues long. J was trimmed by 5 bases and V by 6 bases; bases with no gene match: 8. Germline assignment: CDR1 MNHEY and CDR2 SMNVEV (reference sequence). CDR3 DNA: TGTGCCAGCAGGCCGGGACAGGGACGCGACGAGCAGTACTTC. It codes for CASRPGQGRDEQYF.

This clonotype has a count of ten or more. This rearrangement joins TRBV10-3 to TRBJ1-5; D is perhaps TRBD1 (6 bases). Deletions cut 11 bases from V and 7 bases from J, with 18 bases between. The CDR3 extends over 13 amino acids. The germline V gene has CDR1 ENHRY and CDR2 SYGVKD. In DNA, the CDR3 is TGTGCCGCAAACGCAGGGGAACGGCAGCCCCAGCATTTT. It encodes CAANAGERQPQHF.

The chain combines TRBV3-1 with TRBJ2-1; 7 bases agree with TRBD2. Germline V lookup: CDR1 LGHDT, CDR2 YNNKEL (reference sequence). CDR3 length: 13 residues. Trimming took 7 bases from V and 6 from J; bases not matched to a gene: 6. The CDR3 coding sequence is TGTGCCAGCACGCGGGGAGGGATCAATGAGCAGTTCTTC. Translating gives CASTRGGINEQFF.

In this sample, this clonotype turned up a few times. The rearrangement uses TRBV11-2 and TRBJ2-3, with TRBD2 matching over 8 bases. Unmatched junction bases numbered 6, after V lost 2 bases and J lost 2 bases. The V gene's germline CDR1 is SGHAT and CDR2 FQNNGV. This CDR3 has 16 amino acids. The CDR3 sequence is CASSLTTSGFTDTQYF. For the CDR3, the DNA is TGTGCCAGCAGCTTAACTACTAGCGGTTTCACAGATACGCAGTATTTT.

This clonotype turned up a few times. This chain joins TRBV28 and TRBJ2-7, with a possible D match to TRBD1 (6 bases). There are 14 residues in the CDR3. V was shortened by 6 bases and J by 2 bases, with 14 bases between the two germline ends. In germline, CDR1 is MDHEN, CDR2 SYDVKM. CDR3 sequence reads: CASRSLGHAYEQYF. CDR3 DNA: TGTGCCAGCAGATCCTTGGGACATGCCTACGAGCAGTACTTC. The whole variable domain, remainder taken from reference TRBV28 and TRBJ2-7, is DVKVTQSSRYLVKRTGEKVFLECVQDMDHENMFWYRQDPGLGLRLIYFSYDVKMKEKGDIPEGYSVSREKKERFSLILESASTNQTSMYLCASRSLGHAYEQYFGPGTRLTVT.

This clonotype was recorded only once. V is TRBV20-1 and J is TRBJ2-7; D perhaps matches TRBD2 (5 bases). The V and J ends lost 0 bases and 5 bases respectively, with 11 bases between them. This CDR3 contains 13 residues. The germline gives CDR1 DFQATT, CDR2 SNEGSKA (reference sequence). CDR3 sequence reads: CSARDLAWDEQYF. In DNA form, the CDR3 reads TGCAGTGCTAGAGATCTAGCATGGGACGAGCAGTACTTC.

The chain joins TRBV6-2 or TRBV6-3 to TRBJ2-7, with D possibly matching TRBD2 (5 bases). The CDR3 extends over 14 amino acids. V lost 5 bases and J 0 bases, leaving 11 bases between the germline ends. In germline, CDR1 is MNHEY, CDR2 SVGEGT. In DNA form, the CDR3 reads TGTGCCAGCAGTGACGGAGGCAGCTCCTACGAGCAGTACTTC. Translating gives CASSDGGSSYEQYF.

This clonotype was counted only a few times. The chain is built from TRBV7-8 and TRBJ2-4, with TRBD2 as a possible D gene (6 bases). Germline CDR1 and CDR2: SGHVS and FQNEAQ. Trimming removed 4 bases from V and 0 bases from J, with 22 bases in between. The length of the CDR3 is 19 residues. CDR3 loop: CASSSRVGSAGLAKNIQYF. The CDR3 nucleotides read TGTGCCAGCAGCTCCCGTGTGGGATCGGCGGGATTAGCCAAAAACATTCAGTACTTC.

This clonotype came up many times. The chain has TRBV6-2 or TRBV6-3 and TRBJ2-7, with a possible D match to TRBD2 (6 bases). CDR1 and CDR2 from the germline V gene are MNHEY and SVGEGT. CDR3 length equals 12 residues. The V end lost 8 bases, the J end lost 5 bases, and 13 bases lay between the germline ends. This CDR3 reads CASFGLLNEQYF. In DNA form, the CDR3 reads TGTGCCAGCTTCGGACTACTCAACGAGCAGTACTTC.

The table lists this clonotype with a few counts. The CDR3 region is CASSLMGLAGVQETQYF. The CDR3, as DNA: TGCGCCAGCAGCTTGATGGGACTAGCGGGGGTACAAGAGACCCAGTACTTC. The genes are TRBV5-1 and TRBJ2-5, with 14 bases fitting TRBD2. Germline trimming cut 1 base from V and 2 bases from J; bases unmatched to any gene: 4. Germline V gene sequence: CDR1 SGHRS, CDR2 YFSETQ. This CDR3 is built from 17 residues. The full variable domain, with the rest looked up from reference TRBV5-1 and TRBJ2-5, is KAGVTQTPRYLIKTRGQQVTLSCSPISGHRSVSWYQQTPGQGLQFLFEYFSETQRNKGNFPGRFSGRQFSNSRSEMNVSTLELGDSALYLCASSLMGLAGVQETQYFGPGTRLLVL.

The chain combines TRBV10-3 with TRBJ1-2; 8 nucleotides align to TRBD1. J gave up 6 bases and V 8 bases, and 11 bases lay outside the gene matches. In germline, CDR1 is ENHRY, CDR2 SYGVKD. This CDR3 region has 14 residues. CDR3 residues: CAIGTRQGLDGYTF. As DNA, the CDR3 is TGTGCCATCGGGACCCGACAGGGGCTTGATGGCTACACCTTC.

V is TRBV20-1 and J is TRBJ2-3; TRBD2 aligns across 8 bases. The germline gives CDR1 DFQATT, CDR2 SNEGSKA (reference sequence). With 3 bases clipped from V and 0 bases from J, the junction kept 14 bases outside the gene matches. The CDR3 is 18 amino acids. The CDR3 spells CSASSALAGRSSTDTQYF. The CDR3 DNA sequence: TGCAGTGCTAGTTCAGCCCTAGCGGGCCGCTCTAGCACAGATACGCAGTATTTT.

The rearrangement joins TRBV20-1 to TRBJ1-1, with D tentatively TRBD1 (5 bases). The germline CDR1 and CDR2 sequences are DFQATT and SNEGSKA (reference sequence). V was trimmed by 4 bases and J by 0 bases, leaving 18 bases between them. The CDR3 runs to 16 residues. The CDR3 spells CSAKGDGGSMNTEAFF. The CDR3 DNA reads TGCAGTGCTAAAGGGGATGGCGGTTCCATGAACACTGAAGCTTTCTTT.

This sequence joins TRBV5-1 and TRBJ1-1; 9 nucleotides align to TRBD1. The CDR3 length is 13 residues. V lost 6 bases and J lost 7; bases outside the gene matches: 7. The germline CDR1 and CDR2 sequences are SGHRS and YFSETQ. CDR3 amino acids: CASKQGARDEAFF. The CDR3 DNA reads as TGCGCCAGCAAACAGGGGGCGCGGGATGAAGCTTTCTTT.

J is TRBJ1-1 and V is TRBV29-1; D unresolved. The CDR3 length is 12 residues. CDR1 is SQVTM, CDR2 ANQGSEA, per germline. Between the trimmed V and J ends, which lost 4 bases and 3 bases, there was a span of 9 bases. The CDR3 spells CSVVRSDTEAFF. As DNA, the CDR3 is TGCAGCGTTGTGAGGAGCGACACTGAAGCTTTCTTT.

Only a few counts were recorded for this clonotype. This chain joins TRBV4-3 and TRBJ2-1, with TRBD2 as a possible D gene (5 bases). Germline V CDR1 and CDR2: LGHNA, YSLEER. The V gene lost 4 bases and the J gene lost 0 bases, with 13 bases spanning the gap. The CDR3 runs 16 residues. The CDR3: CASSLEVRASYNEQFF. DNA of the CDR3: TGCGCCAGCAGCCTGGAGGTGCGGGCCTCCTACAATGAGCAGTTCTTC.

The chain has TRBV5-1 and TRBJ2-3, with TRBD2 matching over 8 bases. The CDR3 spans 15 residues. CDR1 is SGHRS, CDR2 YFSETQ, per germline. V dropped 7 bases and J dropped 6; count of bases not matched to a gene: 13. The CDR3 DNA reads TGCGCCAGCCGGACTCGACCGGGACTAGTGGATACGCAGTATTTT. Translated: CASRTRPGLVDTQYF.

A few counts support this clonotype. The chain carries TRBV6-1 and TRBJ2-7; 10 bases line up with TRBD2. Germline lookup yields CDR1 MNHNS and CDR2 SASEGT. The CDR3 length is 16 residues. The ends lost 8 bases at V and 4 bases at J; junction bases unmatched: 14. CDR3 in amino acids: CASSETLAGGLYEQYF. The CDR3 DNA reads as TGTGCCAGCTCAGAAACCTTAGCGGGGGGCTTGTACGAGCAGTACTTC.

Concerning this clonotype: The junction shows a germline mismatch at one end, possibly a read error. The chain carries TRBV20-1 and TRBJ2-4; no firm D call. This CDR3 is built from 16 residues. Germline-derived CDR1 and CDR2 are DFQATT and SNEGSKA (reference sequence). The DNA for the CDR3 is TGCAGTGGGGTGGGTCCAGGCGACCCGGCCAAAACCATTCAGTACTTC. This sequence encodes CSGVGPGDPAKTIQYF.

This clonotype was found a few times. The V and J genes are TRBV12-3 or TRBV12-4 and TRBJ1-5; possibly TRBD1 for D (6 bases). There are 14 residues in the CDR3. V lost 6 bases and J lost 1, with 10 bases in between. Written as DNA, the CDR3 is TGTGCCAGCAGGGCCGGACAGAGCAATCAGCCCCAGCATTTT. Its translation: CASRAGQSNQPQHF.